The sequence of this TCR beta chain was determined in a study of T cell changes during pregnancy in multiple sclerosis. The repertoire was sequenced with immunoSEQ multiplex PCR; TCRdb's copy has only in-frame clones and lacks some. The table lists approximately 53,000 clones, roughly 91% of them singletons. This CDR3 has 14 residues. Trimming took 0 bases from V and 5 from J, leaving 10 bases between them. Germline-derived CDR1 and CDR2 are SGHTA and FQGTGA. The TCR originated in a female donor with multiple sclerosis, enrolled in a pregnancy study. The sample consisted of CD4+ T cells from peripheral blood mononuclear cells, taken in the second trimester of pregnancy. The chain carries TRBV7-3 and TRBJ1-1; D perhaps matches TRBD1 (5 bases). The CDR3, as DNA: TGTGCCAGCAGCTTAACCGGGGGTGGGACTGAAGCTTTCTTT. Translation gives CASSLTGGGTEAFF.